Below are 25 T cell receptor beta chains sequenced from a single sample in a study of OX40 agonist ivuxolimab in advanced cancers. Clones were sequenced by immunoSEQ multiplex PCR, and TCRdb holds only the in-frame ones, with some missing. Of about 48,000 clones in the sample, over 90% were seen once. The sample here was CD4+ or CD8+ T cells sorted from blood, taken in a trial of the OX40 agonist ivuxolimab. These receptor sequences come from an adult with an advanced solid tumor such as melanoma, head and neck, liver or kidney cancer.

DNA for the CDR3: TGCGCCAGCAGCCAGATTCGCGCGGGGGGCGGCAATCAGCCCCAGCATTTT. It is translated as CASSQIRAGGGNQPQHF. The gene calls are TRBV4-1 and TRBJ1-5, with D tentatively TRBD1 (6 bases). Trimming removed 3 bases from V and 2 bases from J, with 17 bases in between. Germline CDR1 is MGHRA and CDR2 is YSYEKL. The CDR3 is made up of 17 amino acids.

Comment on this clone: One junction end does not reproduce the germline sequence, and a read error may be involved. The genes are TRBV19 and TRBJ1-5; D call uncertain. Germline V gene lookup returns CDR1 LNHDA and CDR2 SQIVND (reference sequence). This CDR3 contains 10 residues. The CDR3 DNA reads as TGTGCCAGCAGTAATCAGCCCCAGCATTTT. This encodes CASSNQPQHF.

CDR3 DNA: TGTGCCAGCAGCTCGAGTGAAGGGCAAACCGGGGAGCTGTTTTTT. Translated: CASSSSEGQTGELFF. The J gene is TRBJ2-2, the V gene TRBV11-3; D gene unclear. This CDR3 has 15 amino acids. Germline CDR1 is SGHNT and CDR2 is YENEEA. V dropped 4 bases and J dropped 5 bases, with 14 bases sitting between them.

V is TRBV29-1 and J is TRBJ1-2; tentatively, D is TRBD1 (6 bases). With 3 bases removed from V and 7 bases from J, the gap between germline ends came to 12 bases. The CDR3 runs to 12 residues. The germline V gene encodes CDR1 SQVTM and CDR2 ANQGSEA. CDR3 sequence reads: CSVDRGQSGYTF. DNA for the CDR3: TGCAGCGTTGACAGGGGCCAGAGTGGCTACACCTTC.

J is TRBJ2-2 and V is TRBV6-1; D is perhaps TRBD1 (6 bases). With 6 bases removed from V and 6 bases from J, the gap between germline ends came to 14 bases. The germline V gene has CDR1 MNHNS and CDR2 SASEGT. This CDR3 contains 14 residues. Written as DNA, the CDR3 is TGTGCCAGCAGACAGGGAGAGGGCGCCGGGGAGCTGTTTTTT. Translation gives CASRQGEGAGELFF.

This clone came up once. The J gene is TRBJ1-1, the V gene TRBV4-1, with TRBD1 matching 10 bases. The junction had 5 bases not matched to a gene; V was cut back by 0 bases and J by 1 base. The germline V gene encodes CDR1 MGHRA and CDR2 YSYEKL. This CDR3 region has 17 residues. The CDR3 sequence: CASSQEGRTGGNTEAFF. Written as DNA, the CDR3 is TGCGCCAGCAGCCAAGAGGGCAGGACAGGGGGGAACACTGAAGCTTTCTTT.

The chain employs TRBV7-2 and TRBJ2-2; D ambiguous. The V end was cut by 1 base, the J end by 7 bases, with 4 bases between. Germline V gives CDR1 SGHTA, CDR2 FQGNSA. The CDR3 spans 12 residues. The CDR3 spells CASSLVVGELFF. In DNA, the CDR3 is TGTGCCAGCAGCTTAGTTGTCGGGGAGCTGTTTTTT.

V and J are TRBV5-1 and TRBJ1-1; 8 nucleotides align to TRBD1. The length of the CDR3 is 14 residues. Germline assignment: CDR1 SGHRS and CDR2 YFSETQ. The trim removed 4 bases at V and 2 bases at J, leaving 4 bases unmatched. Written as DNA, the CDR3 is TGCGCCAGCAGCCTCAGGGGGCCTAACACTGAAGCTTTCTTT. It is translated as CASSLRGPNTEAFF.

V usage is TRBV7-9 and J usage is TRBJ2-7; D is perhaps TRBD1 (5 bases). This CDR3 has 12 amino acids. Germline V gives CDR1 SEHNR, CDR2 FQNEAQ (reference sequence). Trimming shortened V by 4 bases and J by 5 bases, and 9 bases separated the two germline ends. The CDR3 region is CASSSTGDEQYF. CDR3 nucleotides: TGTGCCAGCAGCTCCACAGGAGACGAGCAGTACTTC.

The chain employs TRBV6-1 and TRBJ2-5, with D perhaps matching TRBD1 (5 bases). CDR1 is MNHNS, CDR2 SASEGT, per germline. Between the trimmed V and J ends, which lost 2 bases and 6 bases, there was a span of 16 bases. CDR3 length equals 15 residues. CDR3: CASSESAGIGKTQYF. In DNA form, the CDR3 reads TGTGCCAGCAGTGAATCTGCAGGGATAGGAAAGACCCAGTACTTC.

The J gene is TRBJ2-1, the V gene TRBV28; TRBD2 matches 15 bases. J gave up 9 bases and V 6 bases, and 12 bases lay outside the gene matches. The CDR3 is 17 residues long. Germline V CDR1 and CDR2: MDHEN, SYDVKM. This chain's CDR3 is CASSSLWTSGGGGEQFF. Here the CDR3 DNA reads TGTGCCAGCAGCAGTTTATGGACTAGCGGGGGGGGTGGTGAGCAGTTCTTC.

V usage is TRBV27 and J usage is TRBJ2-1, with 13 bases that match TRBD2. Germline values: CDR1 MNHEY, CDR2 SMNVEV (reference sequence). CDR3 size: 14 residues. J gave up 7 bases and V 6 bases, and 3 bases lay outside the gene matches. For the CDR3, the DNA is TGTGCCAGCAGGGGACTAGCGGGGAATAATGAGCAGTTCTTC. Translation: CASRGLAGNNEQFF.

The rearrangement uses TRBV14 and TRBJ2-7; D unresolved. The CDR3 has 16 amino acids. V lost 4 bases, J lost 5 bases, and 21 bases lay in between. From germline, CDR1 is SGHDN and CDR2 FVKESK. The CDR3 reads CASSPPARPRGHEQYF. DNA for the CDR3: TGTGCCAGCAGCCCCCCCGCCCGCCCAAGAGGTCACGAGCAGTACTTC.

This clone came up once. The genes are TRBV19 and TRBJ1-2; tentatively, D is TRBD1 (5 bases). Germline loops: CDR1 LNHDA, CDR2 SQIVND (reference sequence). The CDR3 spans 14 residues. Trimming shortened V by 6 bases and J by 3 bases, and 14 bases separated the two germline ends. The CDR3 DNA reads TGTGCCAGTAGCGCCGGCGGGGCCGACTATGGCTACACCTTC. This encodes CASSAGGADYGYTF.

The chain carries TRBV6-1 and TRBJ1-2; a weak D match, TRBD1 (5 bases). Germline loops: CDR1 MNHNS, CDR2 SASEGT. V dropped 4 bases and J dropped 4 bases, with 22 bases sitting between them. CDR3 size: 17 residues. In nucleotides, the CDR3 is TGTGCCAGCAGTGTCTCCCACGGAGGGGCGGTGGGCTATGGCTACACCTTC. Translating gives CASSVSHGGAVGYGYTF.

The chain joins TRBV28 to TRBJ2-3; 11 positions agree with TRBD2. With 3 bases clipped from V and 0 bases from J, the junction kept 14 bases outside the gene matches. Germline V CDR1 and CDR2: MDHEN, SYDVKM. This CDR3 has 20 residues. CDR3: CASSLVPRLAGLSSTDTQYF. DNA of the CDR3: TGTGCCAGCAGTTTGGTCCCGAGACTAGCGGGGCTTTCTAGCACAGATACGCAGTATTTT. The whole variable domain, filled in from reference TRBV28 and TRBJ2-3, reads DVKVTQSSRYLVKRTGEKVFLECVQDMDHENMFWYRQDPGLGLRLIYFSYDVKMKEKGDIPEGYSVSREKKERFSLILESASTNQTSMYLCASSLVPRLAGLSSTDTQYFGPGTRLTVL.

CDR3 protein: CASSIGPRSYEQYV. As DNA, the CDR3 is TGTGCCAGTAGTATAGGGCCCCGATCCTACGAGCAGTACGTC. The chain employs TRBV19 and TRBJ2-7; D unresolved. V shed 1 base and J shed 1 base, with 8 bases lying between them. The V gene's germline CDR1 is LNHDA and CDR2 SQIVND (reference sequence). The CDR3 sequence is 14 residues long.

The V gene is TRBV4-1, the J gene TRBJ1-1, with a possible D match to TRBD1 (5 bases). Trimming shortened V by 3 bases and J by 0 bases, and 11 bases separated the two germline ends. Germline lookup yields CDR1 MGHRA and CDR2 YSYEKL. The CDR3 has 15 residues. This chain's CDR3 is CASSQEGAMNTEAFF. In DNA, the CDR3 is TGCGCCAGCAGCCAGGAAGGGGCGATGAACACTGAAGCTTTCTTT.

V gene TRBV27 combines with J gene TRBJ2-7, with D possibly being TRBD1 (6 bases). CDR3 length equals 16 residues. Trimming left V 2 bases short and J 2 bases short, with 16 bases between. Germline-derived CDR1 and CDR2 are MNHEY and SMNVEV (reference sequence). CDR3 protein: CASSLRLGDRTYEQYF. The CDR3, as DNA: TGTGCCAGCAGTTTACGCCTGGGCGACAGGACCTACGAGCAGTACTTC.

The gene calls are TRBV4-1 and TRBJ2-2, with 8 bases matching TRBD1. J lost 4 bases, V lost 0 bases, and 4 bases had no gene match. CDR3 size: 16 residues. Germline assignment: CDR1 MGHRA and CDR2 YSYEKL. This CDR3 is CASSQEQGDATGELFF. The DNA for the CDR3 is TGCGCCAGCAGCCAAGAACAGGGGGACGCCACCGGGGAGCTGTTTTTT.

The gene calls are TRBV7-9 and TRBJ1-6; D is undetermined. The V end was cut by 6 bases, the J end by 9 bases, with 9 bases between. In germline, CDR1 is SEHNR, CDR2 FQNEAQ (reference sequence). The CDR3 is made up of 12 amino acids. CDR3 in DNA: TGTGCCAGCAGATTGTATGCTTCACCCCTCCACTTT. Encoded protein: CASRLYASPLHF. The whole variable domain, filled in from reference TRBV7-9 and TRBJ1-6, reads DTGVSQNPRHKITKRGQNVTFRCDPISEHNRLYWYRQTLGQGPEFLTYFQNEAQLEKSRLLSDRFSAERPKGSFSTLEIQRTEQGDSAMYLCASRLYASPLHFGNGTRLTVT.

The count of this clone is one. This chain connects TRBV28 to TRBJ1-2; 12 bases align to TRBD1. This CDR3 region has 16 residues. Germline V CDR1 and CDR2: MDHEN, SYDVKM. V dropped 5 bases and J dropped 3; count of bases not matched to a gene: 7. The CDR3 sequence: CASSPGTGGGDYGYTF. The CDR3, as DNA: TGTGCCAGCAGTCCCGGGACAGGGGGCGGAGACTATGGCTACACCTTC.

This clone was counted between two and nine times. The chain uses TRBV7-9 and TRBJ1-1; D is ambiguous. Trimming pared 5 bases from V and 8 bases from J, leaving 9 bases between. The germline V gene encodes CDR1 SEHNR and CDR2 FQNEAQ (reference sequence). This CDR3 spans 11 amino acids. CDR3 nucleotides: TGTGCCAGCAGCGGTACCCAGGAAGCTTTCTTT. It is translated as CASSGTQEAFF.

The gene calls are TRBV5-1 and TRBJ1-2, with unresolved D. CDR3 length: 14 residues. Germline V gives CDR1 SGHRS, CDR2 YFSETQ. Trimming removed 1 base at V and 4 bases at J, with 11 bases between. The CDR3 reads CASSLTGSSYGYTF. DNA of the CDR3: TGCGCCAGCAGCTTGACGGGCAGTAGCTATGGCTACACCTTC. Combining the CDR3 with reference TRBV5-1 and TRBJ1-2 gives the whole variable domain KAGVTQTPRYLIKTRGQQVTLSCSPISGHRSVSWYQQTPGQGLQFLFEYFSETQRNKGNFPGRFSGRQFSNSRSEMNVSTLELGDSALYLCASSLTGSSYGYTFGSGTRLTVV.

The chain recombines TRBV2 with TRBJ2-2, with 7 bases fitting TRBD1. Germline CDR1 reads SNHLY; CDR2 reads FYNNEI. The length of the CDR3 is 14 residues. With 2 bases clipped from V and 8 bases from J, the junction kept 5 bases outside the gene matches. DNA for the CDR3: TGTGCCAGCAGTGAATTAGGGGGCAGGGGGGAGCTGTTTTTT. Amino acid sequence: CASSELGGRGELFF. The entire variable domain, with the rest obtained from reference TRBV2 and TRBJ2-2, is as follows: EPEVTQTPSHQVTQMGQEVILRCVPISNHLYFYWYRQILGQKVEFLVSFYNNEISEKSEIFDDQFSVERPDGSNFTLKIRSTKLEDSAMYFCASSELGGRGELFFGEGSRLTVL.